Sequencing of this T cell receptor beta chain was carried out in a study of cytomegalovirus exposure and HLA in healthy donors. Study background: Out of around 360 genotyped donors, roughly 80% belonged to the Caucasian-associated ancestry cluster. Study outcomes and limitations: A later analysis showed HLA-associated TCR beta chains outstripping equally common others in clonal expansion.

About this clone: Its antigen is unknown.

Researchers ran the PCR with 60 Vbeta and 13 Jbeta primers. Libraries were prepared by immunoSEQ multiplex PCR; TCRdb keeps only in-frame clonotypes and omits some of them. This table holds approximately 150,000 clones, around 80% found once. Sampled while nominally healthy, donors likely had unrecorded immune exposures. CDR3 length: 13 residues. Germline values: CDR1 KGHSH, CDR2 LQKENI. Trimming took 2 bases from V and 6 from J, leaving 10 bases between them. This sequence joins TRBV18 and TRBJ1-2, with D possibly TRBD1 on 5 matching bases. Sequencing was performed on PBMCs. This receptor was identified in a woman aged 55-70 years in good health and CMV-seropositive. The CDR3 reads CASSPSQGHGYTF. CDR3 bases: TGTGCCAGCTCACCAAGTCAGGGCCATGGCTACACCTTC.